What follows are 12 T cell receptor beta chains derived from one specimen sequenced in a study of shared clonotypes between healthy human individuals. Assay used: immunoSEQ multiplex PCR; TCRdb lists only in-frame clones, some missing. Here the sample spans about 380,000 clones, approximately 97% being singletons. The specimen was memory CD8+ T cells sorted from blood. Subset specified: CD45RO+ cells pooled with CCR7-negative TemRA cells. These TCRs come from a man aged 30-40 years in good health.

This chain joins TRBV29-1 and TRBJ1-2, with D unclear. The V and J ends lost 3 bases and 2 bases respectively, with 10 bases between them. This CDR3 has 13 amino acids. Germline-derived CDR1 and CDR2 are SQVTM and ANQGSEA. CDR3 residues: CSVDTAGNYGYTF. Written as DNA, the CDR3 is TGCAGCGTTGATACAGCGGGGAACTATGGCTACACCTTC.

The V gene is TRBV12-5, the J gene TRBJ2-1; 7 bases are shared with TRBD2. This CDR3 has 14 residues. The V and J ends lost 6 bases and 1 base, in that order; junction bases with no gene match: 3. Germline V gene sequence: CDR1 LGHNT, CDR2 FRNRAP. CDR3 sequence: CASGSGASYNEQFF. DNA of the CDR3: TGTGCTAGTGGAAGCGGGGCATCCTACAATGAGCAGTTCTTC.

V is TRBV6-5 and J is TRBJ1-5; a possible D gene is TRBD1 (6 bases). CDR3 length: 16 residues. V was pared by 0 bases and J by 10 bases, with 19 bases between. CDR1 is MNHEY and CDR2 is SVGAGI in the germline V gene. CDR3 region: CASSYSKQGNGLPQHF. The CDR3 coding sequence is TGTGCCAGCAGTTACTCGAAACAGGGAAACGGACTCCCCCAGCATTTT.

This clone was detected once. The chain recombines TRBV11-3 with TRBJ2-5, with a tentative D call TRBD2 (6 bases). The length of the CDR3 is 15 residues. The V and J ends lost 3 bases and 1 base respectively, with 12 bases between them. From germline, CDR1 is SGHNT and CDR2 YENEEA. The DNA of the CDR3 is TGTGCCAGCAGCTTGGGGACTCGAATCCAAGAGACCCAGTACTTC. It yields the protein CASSLGTRIQETQYF.

The rearrangement links TRBV9 to TRBJ2-1, with TRBD1 matching 7 bases. The V segment lost 4 bases and the J segment 7 bases; nucleotides outside the gene matches: 2. The length of the CDR3 is 12 residues. Germline lookup yields CDR1 SGDLS and CDR2 YYNGEE. The CDR3 sequence: CASSLTGNEQFF. DNA for the CDR3: TGTGCCAGCAGCCTGACAGGGAATGAGCAGTTCTTC.

V and J are TRBV5-4 and TRBJ2-7, with 10 bases identical to TRBD2. The CDR3 is 15 residues long. Germline assignment: CDR1 SGHNT and CDR2 YYREEE (reference sequence). V lost 4 bases to trimming and J lost 3 bases; unmatched junction nucleotides: 7. The CDR3 DNA reads TGTGCCAGCAGCCTTGGACTAGCGGACTTCTACGAGCAGTACTTC. It is translated as CASSLGLADFYEQYF.

This chain joins TRBV28 and TRBJ2-3; D may be TRBD1 (5 bases). Germline CDR1 MDHEN, CDR2 SYDVKM. V was clipped by 5 bases and J by 6 bases, with 9 bases between them. CDR3 size: 12 residues. CDR3 in DNA: TGTGCCAGCAGTCAGAGACAGGATACGCAGTATTTT. Its protein product is CASSQRQDTQYF.

This clone occurred once. This sequence joins TRBV10-1 and TRBJ2-7, with 11 bases that match TRBD2. There are 19 residues in the CDR3. Per the germline V gene, CDR1 is WNHNN and CDR2 is SYGVQD (reference sequence). V was pared by 3 bases and J by 4 bases, with 17 bases of the junction left unmatched. CDR3 sequence (DNA): TGCGCCAGCAGTGAACCTCTACTAGCGGGAGAGCACAAGGGGTACGAGCAGTACTTC. Translating it yields CASSEPLLAGEHKGYEQYF.

V and J are TRBV7-2 and TRBJ2-7; 9 bases align to TRBD2. The CDR3 covers 16 residues. V lost 5 bases, J lost 2 bases, and 10 bases stayed unmatched. The V gene's germline CDR1 is SGHTA and CDR2 FQGNSA. The CDR3 nucleotides are TGTGCCAGCAGCCCCACCCTTAGCGGGGGAGCCTACGAGCAGTACTTC. Amino acid sequence: CASSPTLSGGAYEQYF.

This clone was seen only once. This chain links TRBV11-2 with TRBJ2-1, with D maybe TRBD2 (5 bases). Looked up from germline, CDR1 is SGHAT and CDR2 is FQNNGV. The CDR3 extends over 15 amino acids. V shed 1 base and J shed 0 bases, with 7 bases lying between them. The CDR3 is CASSLAGGSYNEQFF. The CDR3, as DNA: TGTGCCAGCAGCTTAGCTGGAGGCTCCTACAATGAGCAGTTCTTC.

The chain couples TRBV19 to TRBJ2-3, with 10 bases identical to TRBD1. Germline CDR1 LNHDA, CDR2 SQIVND (reference sequence). V was clipped by 3 bases and J by 1 base; unmatched bases: 7. There are 17 residues in the CDR3. The CDR3 DNA is TGTGCCAGTAGTATTACCACCGGGACAGGGGGCACAGATACGCAGTATTTT. This gives the protein CASSITTGTGGTDTQYF.

The gene calls are TRBV19 and TRBJ2-4; D is ambiguous. The CDR3 contains 16 residues. V was shortened by 5 bases and J by 2 bases, with 16 bases between the two germline ends. In germline, CDR1 is LNHDA, CDR2 SQIVND (reference sequence). In nucleotides, the CDR3 is TGTGCCAGTAGTTACCTGACCCTGGCCTCCAAAAACATTCAGTACTTC. It yields the protein CASSYLTLASKNIQYF.